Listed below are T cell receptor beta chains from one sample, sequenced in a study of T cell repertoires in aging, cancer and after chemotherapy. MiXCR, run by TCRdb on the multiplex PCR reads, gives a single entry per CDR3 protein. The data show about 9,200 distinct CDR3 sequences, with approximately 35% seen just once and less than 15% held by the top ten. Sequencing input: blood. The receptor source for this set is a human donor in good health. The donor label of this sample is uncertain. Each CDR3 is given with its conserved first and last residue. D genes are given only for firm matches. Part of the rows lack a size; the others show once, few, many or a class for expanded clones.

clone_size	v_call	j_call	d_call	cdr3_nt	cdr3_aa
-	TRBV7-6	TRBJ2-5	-	TGTGCCAGCAGCTTAGTGGGCGGGGAAGAGACCCAGTACTTC	CASSLVGGEETQYF
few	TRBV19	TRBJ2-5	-	TGTGCCAGTAGTATAACGGCAGCCCAAGAGACCCAGTACTTC	CASSITAAQETQYF
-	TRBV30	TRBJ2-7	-	TGTGCCTGGAGTGTGTCTACCTCCGGGCGCGGGTACGAGCAGTACTTC	CAWSVSTSGRGYEQYF
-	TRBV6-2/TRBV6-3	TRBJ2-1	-	TGTGCCAGCAGTTACTCGGCGGGGAGCTCCTACAATGAGCAGTTATTC	CASSYSAGSSYNEQLF
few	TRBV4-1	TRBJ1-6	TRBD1	TGCGCCAGCAGCCAAAGTGACAGGGTTGATTCACCCCTCCACTTT	CASSQSDRVDSPLHF
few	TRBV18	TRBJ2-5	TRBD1	TGTGCCAGCTCTCCCGGGACAGGGGGAAAGACCCAGTACTTC	CASSPGTGGKTQYF
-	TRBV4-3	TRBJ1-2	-	TGCGCCAGCAGCCAAGGTCCCAAGGCCGCGGGTAACTATGGCTACACCTTC	CASSQGPKAAGNYGYTF
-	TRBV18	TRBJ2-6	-	TGTGCCAGCTCACCACGGGCAGGCGAGAGCTCTGGGGCCAACGTCCTGACTTTC	CASSPRAGESSGANVLTF
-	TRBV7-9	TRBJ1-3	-	TGTGCCAGCAGCTTAGTAGCCGAGAACACCATATATTTT	CASSLVAENTIYF
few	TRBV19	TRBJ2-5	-	TGTGCCAGTAGTACCAGGGGAAGATTTCAAGAGACCCAGTACTTC	CASSTRGRFQETQYF
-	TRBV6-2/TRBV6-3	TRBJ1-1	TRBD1	TGTGCCAGCAGTTACTCCCCGGGACAGCAGAACACTGAAGCTTTCTTT	CASSYSPGQQNTEAFF
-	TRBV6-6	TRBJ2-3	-	TGTGCCAGCAGTCCCGGACAGAGCAGGAGCACAGATACGCAGTATTTT	CASSPGQSRSTDTQYF
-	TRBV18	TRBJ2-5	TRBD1	TGTGCCAGCTCACCCGGGACAGAAGAGACCCAGTACTTC	CASSPGTEETQYF
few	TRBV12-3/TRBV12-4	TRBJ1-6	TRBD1	TGTGCCAGCAGGTCGGGACAGAATAATTCACCCCTCCACTTT	CASRSGQNNSPLHF
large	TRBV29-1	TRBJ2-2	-	TGCAGCGTCGGGACGAACACCGGGGAGCTGTTTTTT	CSVGTNTGELFF
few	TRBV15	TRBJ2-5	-	TGTGCCACCAGCGGGGGGACAGCCATCACCTACCAAGAGACCCAGTACTTC	CATSGGTAITYQETQYF
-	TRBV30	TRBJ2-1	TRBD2	TGTGCCTGGAGGCGGCGGGGGGGCCCTCGTGAGCAGTTCTTC	CAWRRRGGPREQFF
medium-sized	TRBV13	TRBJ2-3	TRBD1	TGTGCCAGCTCGAAACCGGGACAGCGAACAGATACGCAGTATTTT	CASSKPGQRTDTQYF
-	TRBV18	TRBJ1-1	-	TGTGCCAGCTCCCCGGAGGGGACGAACACTGAAGCTTTCTTT	CASSPEGTNTEAFF
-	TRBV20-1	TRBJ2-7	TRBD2	TGCAGTGCTAGAGATGGACTAGCGAACTACGAGCAGTACTTC	CSARDGLANYEQYF
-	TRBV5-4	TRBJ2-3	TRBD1	TGTGCCAGCAGCTCCGCAAAGGGGGCCGCAGATACGCAGTATTTT	CASSSAKGAADTQYF
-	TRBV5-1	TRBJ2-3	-	TGCGCCAGCAGCTTGAGGGGGTCAGTATCCACAGATACGCAGTATTTT	CASSLRGSVSTDTQYF
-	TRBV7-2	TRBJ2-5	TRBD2	TGTGCCAGCAGCCAAAGAAATCTAGCGGGGCAAGAGACCCAGTACTTC	CASSQRNLAGQETQYF
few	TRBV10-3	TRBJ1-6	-	TGTGCCATCAGTGAGCTGGAGGGTTCACCCCTCCACTTT	CAISELEGSPLHF
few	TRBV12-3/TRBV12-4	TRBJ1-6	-	TGTGCCAGCAGTTTCCGGGGTGAAAGTTCACCCCTCCACTTT	CASSFRGESSPLHF
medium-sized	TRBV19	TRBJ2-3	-	TGTGCCAGTAGTATAGTAGTAGGAGATACGCAGTATTTT	CASSIVVGDTQYF
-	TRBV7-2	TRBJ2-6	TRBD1	TGTGCCAGCAGACCCGGGACAGGGCCGATCTCTGGGGCCAACGTCCTGACTTTC	CASRPGTGPISGANVLTF
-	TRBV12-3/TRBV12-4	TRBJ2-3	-	TGTGCCAGCAAACCAGGCACAGATACGCAGTATTTT	CASKPGTDTQYF
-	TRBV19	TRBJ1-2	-	TGTGCCAGTAGGCTAAGCGGAGTTCATAGGCATGGCTACACCTTC	CASRLSGVHRHGYTF
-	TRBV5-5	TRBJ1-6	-	TGTGCCAGCAGCCCTGTCAGTAATTCACCCCTCCACTTT	CASSPVSNSPLHF
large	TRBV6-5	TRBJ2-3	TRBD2	TGTGCCAGCAGTTTACTAGCGGGGGGGCCAGATACGCAGTATTTT	CASSLLAGGPDTQYF
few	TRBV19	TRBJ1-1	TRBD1	TGTGCCAGTAGTATAACGGGACAGGGTGGTGGAACTGAAGCTTTCTTT	CASSITGQGGGTEAFF
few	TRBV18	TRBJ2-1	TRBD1	TGTGCCAGCTCGCCCTATCGGACAGGCGACAATGAGCAGTTCTTC	CASSPYRTGDNEQFF
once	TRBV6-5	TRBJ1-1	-	TGTGCCAGCAGTTACTCTGAGAACACTGAAGCTTTCTTT	CASSYSENTEAFF
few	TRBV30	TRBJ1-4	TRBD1	TGTGCCTTACAAACAGGGGCAGTGGAAAAACTGTTTTTT	CALQTGAVEKLFF
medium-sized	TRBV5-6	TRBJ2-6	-	TGTGCCAGCAGCTTGACGAACAGGGCCAACGTCCTGACTTTC	CASSLTNRANVLTF
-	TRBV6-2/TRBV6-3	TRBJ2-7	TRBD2	TGTGCCAGCAACGGGGGGTCCAGCTACTCCTACGAGCAGTACTTC	CASNGGSSYSYEQYF
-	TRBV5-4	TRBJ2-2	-	TGTGCCAGCAGCTCGCTAGCAGGGGAGCTGTTTTTT	CASSSLAGELFF
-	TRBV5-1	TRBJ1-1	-	TGCGCCAGCAGCTTGGGTCTTCCTAACACTGAAGCTTTCTTT	CASSLGLPNTEAFF
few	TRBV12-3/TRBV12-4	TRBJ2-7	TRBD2	TGTGCCAGCAGTTTAGCGGGACTAGCGGGCTACGAGCAGTACTTC	CASSLAGLAGYEQYF
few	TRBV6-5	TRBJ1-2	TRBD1	TGTGCCAGCAGCCTTGGGACAGGCGACCGGTATGGCTACACCTTC	CASSLGTGDRYGYTF
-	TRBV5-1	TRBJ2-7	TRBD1	TGCGCCAGCAGCCGTCAGACAGGGGATATGGGCGAGCAGTACTTC	CASSRQTGDMGEQYF
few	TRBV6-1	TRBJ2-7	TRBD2	TGTGCCAGCAGTTACTTTACTAGCGACTCCTACGAGCAGTACTTC	CASSYFTSDSYEQYF
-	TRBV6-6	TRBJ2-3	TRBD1	TGTGCCAGCAGTTACTCGATGACAGGGGGCTTTCCTAGCACAGATACGCAGTATTTT	CASSYSMTGGFPSTDTQYF
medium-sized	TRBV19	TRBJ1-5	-	TGTGCCAGTAGTATCCTACGACGGACTCAGAGGAATCAGCCCCAGCATTTT	CASSILRRTQRNQPQHF
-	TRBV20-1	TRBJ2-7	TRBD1	TGCAGTGCTAGAGCCGGGACAGTCTCCTACGAGCAGTACTTC	CSARAGTVSYEQYF
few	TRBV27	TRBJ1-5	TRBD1	TGTGCCAGCAGCCTAGGACAGGAACAGCCCCAGCATTTT	CASSLGQEQPQHF
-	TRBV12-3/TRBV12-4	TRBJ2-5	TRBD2	TGTGCCAGCAGCCCCAGCGGGGGGGGAGAGACCCAGTACTTC	CASSPSGGGETQYF
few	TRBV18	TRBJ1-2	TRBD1	TGTGCCAGCTCAGCGGACAGGGCGGGTGGCTACACCTTC	CASSADRAGGYTF
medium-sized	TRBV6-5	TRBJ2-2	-	TGTGCCAGCAGTTATTTAGGGGACGGGAACACCGGGGAGCTGTTTTTT	CASSYLGDGNTGELFF
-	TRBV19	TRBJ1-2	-	TGTGCCAGTACCCCAACCATTGGCCCGAATAAGGATGGCTACACCTTC	CASTPTIGPNKDGYTF
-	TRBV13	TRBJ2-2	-	TGTGCCAGCAGCTTTCGTGACAGTTATCCCGGGGAGCTGTTTTTT	CASSFRDSYPGELFF
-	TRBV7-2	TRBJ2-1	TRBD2	TGTGCCAGCAGCTTAGGTCTAGCGGGGGGGAACAATGAGCAGTTCTTC	CASSLGLAGGNNEQFF